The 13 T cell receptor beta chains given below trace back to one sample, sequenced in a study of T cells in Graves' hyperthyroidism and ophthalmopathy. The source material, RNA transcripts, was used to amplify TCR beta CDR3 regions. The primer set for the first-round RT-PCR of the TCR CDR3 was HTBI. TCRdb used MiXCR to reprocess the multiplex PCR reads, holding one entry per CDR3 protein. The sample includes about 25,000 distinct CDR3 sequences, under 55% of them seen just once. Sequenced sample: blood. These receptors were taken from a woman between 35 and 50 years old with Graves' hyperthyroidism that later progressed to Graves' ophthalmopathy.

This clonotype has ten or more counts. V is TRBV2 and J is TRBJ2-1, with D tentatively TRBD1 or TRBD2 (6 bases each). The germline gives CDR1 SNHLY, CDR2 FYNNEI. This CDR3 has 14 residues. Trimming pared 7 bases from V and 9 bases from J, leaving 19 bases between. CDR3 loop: CASNRGGLASEQFF. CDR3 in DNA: TGTGCCAGCAACAGAGGGGGGCTAGCGAGTGAGCAGTTCTTC.

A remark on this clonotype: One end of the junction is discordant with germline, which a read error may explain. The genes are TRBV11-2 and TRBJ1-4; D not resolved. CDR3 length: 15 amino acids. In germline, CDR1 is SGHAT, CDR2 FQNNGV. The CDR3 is CASSPAGSSREKLYF. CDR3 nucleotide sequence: TGTGCCAGTAGCCCCGCGGGCAGTTCGAGAGAAAAACTGTATTTT.

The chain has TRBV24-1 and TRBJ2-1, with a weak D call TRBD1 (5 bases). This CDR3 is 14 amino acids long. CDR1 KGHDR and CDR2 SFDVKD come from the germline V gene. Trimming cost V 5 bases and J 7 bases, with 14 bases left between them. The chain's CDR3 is CATSASGASNEQFF. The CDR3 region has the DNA TGTGCCACCAGTGCTAGTGGGGCTTCAAATGAGCAGTTCTTC.

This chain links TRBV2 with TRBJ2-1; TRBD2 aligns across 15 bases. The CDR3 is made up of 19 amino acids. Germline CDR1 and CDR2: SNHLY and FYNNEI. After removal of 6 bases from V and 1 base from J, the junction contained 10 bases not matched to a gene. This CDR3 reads CASSPRTSGRAASYNEQFF. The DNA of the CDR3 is TGTGCCAGCAGCCCCCGGACTAGCGGGAGGGCCGCATCCTACAATGAGCAGTTCTTC.

The CDR3 sequence: CASSEGDAGEQYF. The DNA of the CDR3 is TGTGCCAGCAGTGAAGGGGACGCCGGGGAGCAGTACTTC. The chain recombines TRBV6-4 with TRBJ2-7; D tentatively fits TRBD1 or TRBD2 (5 bases each). The CDR3 loop spans 13 amino acids. In germline, CDR1 is MRHNA, CDR2 SNTAGT. The germline V and J ends were trimmed by 3 bases and 7 bases, with 13 bases remaining between them.

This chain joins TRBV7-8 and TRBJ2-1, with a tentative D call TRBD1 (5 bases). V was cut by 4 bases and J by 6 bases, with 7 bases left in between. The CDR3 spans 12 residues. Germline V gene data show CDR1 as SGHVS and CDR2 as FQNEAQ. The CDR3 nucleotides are TGTGCCAGCAGCTCGACAGTCAATGAGCAGTTCTTC. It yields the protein CASSSTVNEQFF.

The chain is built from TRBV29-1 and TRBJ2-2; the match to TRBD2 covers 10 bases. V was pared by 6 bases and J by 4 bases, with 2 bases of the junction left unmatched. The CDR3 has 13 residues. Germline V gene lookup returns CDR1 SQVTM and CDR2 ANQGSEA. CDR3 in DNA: TGCAGCGTCCTAGCGGGAGTCACCGGGGAGCTGTTTTTT. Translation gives CSVLAGVTGELFF.

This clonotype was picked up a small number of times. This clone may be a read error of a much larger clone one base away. This CDR3 reads CASSSVGLAYEQYF. The CDR3 bases are TGTGCCAGCAGTTCGGTGGGGCTCGCCTACGAGCAGTACTTC. The genes are TRBV28 and TRBJ2-7, with D possibly TRBD1 on 5 matching bases. Germline V CDR1 and CDR2: MDHEN, SYDVKM. Trimming removed 4 bases at V and 2 bases at J, with 12 bases between. The CDR3 length is 14 residues.

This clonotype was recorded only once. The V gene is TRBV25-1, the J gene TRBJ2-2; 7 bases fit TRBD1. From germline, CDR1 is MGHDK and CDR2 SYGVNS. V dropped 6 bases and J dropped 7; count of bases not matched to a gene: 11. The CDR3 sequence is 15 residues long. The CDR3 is CASRKERGQVGELFF. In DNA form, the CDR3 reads TGTGCCAGCAGGAAGGAGAGGGGGCAGGTCGGGGAGCTGTTTTTT.

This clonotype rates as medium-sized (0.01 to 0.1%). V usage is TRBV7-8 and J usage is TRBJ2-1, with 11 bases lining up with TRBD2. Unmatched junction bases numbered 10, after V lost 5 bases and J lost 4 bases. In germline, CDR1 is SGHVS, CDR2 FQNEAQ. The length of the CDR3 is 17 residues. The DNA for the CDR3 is TGTGCCAGCAGCATAGGACTAGCGGGCTCCTTTTACAATGAGCAGTTCTTC. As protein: CASSIGLAGSFYNEQFF.

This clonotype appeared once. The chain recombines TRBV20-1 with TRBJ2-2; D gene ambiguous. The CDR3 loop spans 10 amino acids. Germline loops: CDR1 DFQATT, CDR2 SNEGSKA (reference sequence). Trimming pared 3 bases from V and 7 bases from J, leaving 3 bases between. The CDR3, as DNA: TGCAGTGCTAGTTTCGGGGAGCTGTTTTTT. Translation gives CSASFGELFF.

For the CDR3, the DNA is TGTGCCACTACTGAGGGGAGCTCCTACGAGCAGTACTTC. It encodes CATTEGSSYEQYF. The J gene is TRBJ2-7, the V gene TRBV2; D may be TRBD1 or TRBD2 (5 bases each). Per the germline V gene, CDR1 is SNHLY and CDR2 is FYNNEI. The CDR3 has 13 amino acids. V was trimmed by 10 bases and J by 0 bases, leaving 13 bases between them.

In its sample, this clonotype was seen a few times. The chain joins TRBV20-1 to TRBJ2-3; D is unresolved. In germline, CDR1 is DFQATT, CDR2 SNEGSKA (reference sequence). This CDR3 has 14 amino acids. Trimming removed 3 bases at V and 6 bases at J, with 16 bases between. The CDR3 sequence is CSARPPGLSDTQYF. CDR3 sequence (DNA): TGCAGTGCTAGGCCGCCAGGTCTGTCGGATACGCAGTATTTT.